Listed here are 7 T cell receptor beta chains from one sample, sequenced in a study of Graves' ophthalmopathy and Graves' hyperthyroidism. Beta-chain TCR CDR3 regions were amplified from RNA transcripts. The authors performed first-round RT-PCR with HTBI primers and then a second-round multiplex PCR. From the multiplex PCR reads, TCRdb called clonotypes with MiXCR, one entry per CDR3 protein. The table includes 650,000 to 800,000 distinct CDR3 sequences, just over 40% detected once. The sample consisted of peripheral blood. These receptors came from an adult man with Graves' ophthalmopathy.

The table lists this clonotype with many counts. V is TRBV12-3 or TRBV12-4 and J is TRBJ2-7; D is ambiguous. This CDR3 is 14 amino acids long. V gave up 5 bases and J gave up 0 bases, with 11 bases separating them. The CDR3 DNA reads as TGTGCCAGCAGTCCCGACTCTATCTCCTACGAGCAGTACTTC. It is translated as CASSPDSISYEQYF.

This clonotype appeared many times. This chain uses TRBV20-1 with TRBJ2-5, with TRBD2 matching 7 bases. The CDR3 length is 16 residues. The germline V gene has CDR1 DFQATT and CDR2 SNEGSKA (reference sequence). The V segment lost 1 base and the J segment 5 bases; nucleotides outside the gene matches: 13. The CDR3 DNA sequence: TGCAGTGCTAGAGCACTAGCGAGAGGGCCCAGGGAGACCCAGTACTTC. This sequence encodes CSARALARGPRETQYF.

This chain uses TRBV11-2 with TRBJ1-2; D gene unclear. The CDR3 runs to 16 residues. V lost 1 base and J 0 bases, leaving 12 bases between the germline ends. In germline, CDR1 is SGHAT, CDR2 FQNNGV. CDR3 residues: CASSLVAGRPNYGYTF. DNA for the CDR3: TGTGCCAGCAGCTTAGTAGCGGGTAGGCCTAACTATGGCTACACCTTC.

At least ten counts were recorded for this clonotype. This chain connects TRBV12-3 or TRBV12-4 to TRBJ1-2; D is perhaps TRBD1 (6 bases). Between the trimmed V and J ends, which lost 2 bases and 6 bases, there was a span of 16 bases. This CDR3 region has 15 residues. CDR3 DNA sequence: TGTGCCAGCAGTTTAAGCAGTACGGCAGGGGATGGCTACACCTTC. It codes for CASSLSSTAGDGYTF.

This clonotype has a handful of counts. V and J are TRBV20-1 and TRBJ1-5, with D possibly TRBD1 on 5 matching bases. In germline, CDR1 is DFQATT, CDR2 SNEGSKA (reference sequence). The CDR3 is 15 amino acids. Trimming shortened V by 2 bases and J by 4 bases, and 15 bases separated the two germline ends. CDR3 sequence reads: CSARPAISGNQPQHF. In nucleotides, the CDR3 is TGCAGTGCTAGACCCGCAATTTCAGGGAATCAGCCCCAGCATTTT.

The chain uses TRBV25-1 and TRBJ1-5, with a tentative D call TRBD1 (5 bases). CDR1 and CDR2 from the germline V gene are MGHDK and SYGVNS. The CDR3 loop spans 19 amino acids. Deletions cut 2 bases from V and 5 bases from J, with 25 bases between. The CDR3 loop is CASSESSIGGAGSDQPQHF. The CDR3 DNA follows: TGTGCCAGCAGTGAAAGTAGTATCGGCGGGGCAGGGAGTGATCAGCCCCAGCATTTT.

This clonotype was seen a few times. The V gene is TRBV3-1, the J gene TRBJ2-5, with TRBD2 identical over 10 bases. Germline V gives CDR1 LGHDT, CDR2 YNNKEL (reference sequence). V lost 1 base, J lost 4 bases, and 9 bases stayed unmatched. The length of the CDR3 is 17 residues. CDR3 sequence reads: CASSQGFGLAARETQYF. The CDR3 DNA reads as TGTGCCAGCAGCCAAGGATTCGGACTAGCGGCCCGAGAGACCCAGTACTTC.